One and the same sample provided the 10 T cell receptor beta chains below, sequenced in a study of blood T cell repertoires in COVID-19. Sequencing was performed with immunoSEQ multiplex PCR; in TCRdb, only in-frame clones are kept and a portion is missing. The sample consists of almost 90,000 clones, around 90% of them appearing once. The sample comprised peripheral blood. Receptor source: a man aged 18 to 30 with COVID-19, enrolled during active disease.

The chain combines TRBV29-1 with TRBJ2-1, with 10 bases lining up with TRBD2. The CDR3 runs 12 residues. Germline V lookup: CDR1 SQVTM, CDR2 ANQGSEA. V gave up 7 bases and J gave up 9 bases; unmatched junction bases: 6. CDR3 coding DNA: TGCAGCGCCCTAGCGGGAGCGGGTGAGCAGTTCTTC. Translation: CSALAGAGEQFF.

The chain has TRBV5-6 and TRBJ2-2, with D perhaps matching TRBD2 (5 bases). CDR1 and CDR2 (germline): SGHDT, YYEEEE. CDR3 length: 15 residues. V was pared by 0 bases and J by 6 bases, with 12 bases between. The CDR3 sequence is CASSLGLSVAGELFF. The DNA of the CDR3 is TGTGCCAGCAGCTTGGGACTATCAGTAGCCGGGGAGCTGTTTTTT.

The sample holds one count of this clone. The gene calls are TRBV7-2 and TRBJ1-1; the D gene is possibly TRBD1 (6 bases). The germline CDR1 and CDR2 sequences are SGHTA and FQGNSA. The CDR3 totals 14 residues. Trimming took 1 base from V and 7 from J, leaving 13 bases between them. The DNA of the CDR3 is TGTGCCAGCAGCTTAGGGGGGACAAAGCGTGAAGCTTTCTTT. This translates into CASSLGGTKREAFF.

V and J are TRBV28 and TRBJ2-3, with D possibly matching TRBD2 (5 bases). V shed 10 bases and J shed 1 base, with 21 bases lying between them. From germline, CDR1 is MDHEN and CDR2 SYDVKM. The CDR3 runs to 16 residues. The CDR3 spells CATRGPSLVGTDTQYF. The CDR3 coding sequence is TGTGCCACCCGGGGTCCCTCCCTGGTGGGCACAGATACGCAGTATTTT.

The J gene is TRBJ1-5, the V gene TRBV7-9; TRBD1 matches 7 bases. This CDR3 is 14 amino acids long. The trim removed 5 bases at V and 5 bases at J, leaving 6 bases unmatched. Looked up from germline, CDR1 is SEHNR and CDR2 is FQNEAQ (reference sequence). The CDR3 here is CASSRGQEDQPQHF. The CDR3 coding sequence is TGTGCCAGCAGCCGCGGACAGGAGGATCAGCCCCAGCATTTT. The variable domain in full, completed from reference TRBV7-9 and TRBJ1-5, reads DTGVSQNPRHKITKRGQNVTFRCDPISEHNRLYWYRQTLGQGPEFLTYFQNEAQLEKSRLLSDRFSAERPKGSFSTLEIQRTEQGDSAMYLCASSRGQEDQPQHFGDGTRLSIL.

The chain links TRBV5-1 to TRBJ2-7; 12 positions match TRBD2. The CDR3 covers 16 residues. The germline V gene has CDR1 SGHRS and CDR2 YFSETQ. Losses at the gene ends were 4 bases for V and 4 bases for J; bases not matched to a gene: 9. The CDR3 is CASSPRTSGTTYEQYF. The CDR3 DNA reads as TGCGCCAGCAGCCCCCGGACTAGCGGGACAACTTACGAGCAGTACTTC. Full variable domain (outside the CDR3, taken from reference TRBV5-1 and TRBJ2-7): KAGVTQTPRYLIKTRGQQVTLSCSPISGHRSVSWYQQTPGQGLQFLFEYFSETQRNKGNFPGRFSGRQFSNSRSEMNVSTLELGDSALYLCASSPRTSGTTYEQYFGPGTRLTVT.

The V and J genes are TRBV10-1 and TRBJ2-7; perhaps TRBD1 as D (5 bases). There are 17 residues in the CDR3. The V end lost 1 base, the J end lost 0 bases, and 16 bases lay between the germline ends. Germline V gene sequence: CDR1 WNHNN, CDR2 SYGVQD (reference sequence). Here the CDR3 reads CASSEFRQGHISYEQYF. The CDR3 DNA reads TGCGCCAGCAGTGAGTTCCGGCAGGGTCACATCTCCTACGAGCAGTACTTC.

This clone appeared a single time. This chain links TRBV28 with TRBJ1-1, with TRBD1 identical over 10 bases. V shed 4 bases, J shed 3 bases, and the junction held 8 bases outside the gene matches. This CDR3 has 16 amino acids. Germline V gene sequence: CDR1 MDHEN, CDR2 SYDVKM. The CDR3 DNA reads TGTGCCAGCAGTTACCGGGACAGGGGTAGGGACACTGAAGCTTTCTTT. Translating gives CASSYRDRGRDTEAFF.

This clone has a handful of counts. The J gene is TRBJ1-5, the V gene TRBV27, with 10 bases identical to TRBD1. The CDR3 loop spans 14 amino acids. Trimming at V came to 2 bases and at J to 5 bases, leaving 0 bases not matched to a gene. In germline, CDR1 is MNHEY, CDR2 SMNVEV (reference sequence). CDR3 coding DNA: TGTGCCAGCAGTTTAGGGACAGGGGATCAGCCCCAGCATTTT. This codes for CASSLGTGDQPQHF.

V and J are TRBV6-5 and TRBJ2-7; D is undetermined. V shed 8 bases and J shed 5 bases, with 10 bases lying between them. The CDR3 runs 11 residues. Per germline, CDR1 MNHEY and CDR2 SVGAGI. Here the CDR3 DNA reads TGTGCCAGCTCACGCGAGGACGAGCAGTACTTC. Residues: CASSREDEQYF.